Listed here are 2 T cell receptor beta chains from one sample, sequenced in a study of tumor and adjacent non-tumor tissue in lung cancer (dated by TCRdb to 2017 to 2018). Bulk unsorted tissue served as the source for RNA extraction, and RNA quality was assessed using a NanoDrop ND-1000 and an Agilent 2100. For the normal lung samples, distant non-tumor tissue was collected more than 3 cm away from the tumor edge. Library preparation was by multiplex PCR. The sequencer was an Illumina HiSeq 2500. TCRbeta libraries were built by three rounds of nested PCR using primers (Table S4), following protocols modified from ARM-PCR. The raw public data were reprocessed by TCRdb itself: fastp quality trimming at Q25, MiXCR clonotype calling, in-frame beta chains only. Rows with a matching CDR3 protein are joined into one entry that keeps the most common DNA and genes. The table for this sample lists around 75,000 distinct CDR3 sequences; less than 75% of them were counted only once. 28% of the sample lies in the top ten.

The sequenced sample was distant non-tumor lung tissue. Receptors originate from a woman in her fifties or sixties with non-small cell lung cancer.

Comment on this clonotype: The junction and the germline gene differ at one end; a read error may be behind it. The V and J genes are TRBV14 and TRBJ2-5; D is possibly TRBD2 (6 bases). The CDR3 consists of 13 residues. Looked up from germline, CDR1 is SGHDN and CDR2 is FVKESK. In DNA form, the CDR3 reads TGTGTCAGCAACCAACGGGAGAGTGAGACCCAGTACTTC. It codes for CVSNQRESETQYF.

To note about this clonotype: It may be a read error: a sequence one base away is much more abundant. This chain joins TRBV28 and TRBJ1-1, with D unresolved. This CDR3 has 12 amino acids. From germline, CDR1 is MDHEN and CDR2 SYDVKM. The CDR3 reads CAIPKGNTDAFF. CDR3 sequence (DNA): TGTGCCATCCCTAAGGGTAACACTGATGCTTTCTTT.